This T cell receptor (beta chain) comes out of a study of T cell responses to AZD1222 COVID-19 vaccine. General observations from the study: A rise in Spike-specific TCR breadth and depth followed two AZD1222 doses. Only a handful of AZD1222 recipients, roughly 6 in all, had baseline seropositivity. It should be noted that donors were predominantly white British and more often female, and clonal diversity was possibly underestimated. The reported proportion of spike-specific TCRs targeting unmutated variant regions was nearly half.

The CDR3 is made up of 11 amino acids. The germline V gene encodes CDR1 MNHEY and CDR2 SVGAGI. With 8 bases removed from V and 2 bases from J, the gap between germline ends came to 7 bases. Repertoires were generated with immunoSEQ multiplex PCR, while TCRdb's copy carries only in-frame clones and drops some. The sample contains around 220,000 clones, around 94% of which appear only once. As to this clone: Antigen: not known.

Sequencing was performed on peripheral blood, taken 28 days after the second dose of the MenACWY control vaccine. This chain links TRBV6-5 with TRBJ2-7; no reliable D call. The clonotype originates from an adult who received the MenACWY meningococcal vaccine as a control. CDR3 region: CASRQAYEQYF. CDR3 DNA sequence: TGTGCCAGCCGGCAGGCCTACGAGCAGTACTTC.